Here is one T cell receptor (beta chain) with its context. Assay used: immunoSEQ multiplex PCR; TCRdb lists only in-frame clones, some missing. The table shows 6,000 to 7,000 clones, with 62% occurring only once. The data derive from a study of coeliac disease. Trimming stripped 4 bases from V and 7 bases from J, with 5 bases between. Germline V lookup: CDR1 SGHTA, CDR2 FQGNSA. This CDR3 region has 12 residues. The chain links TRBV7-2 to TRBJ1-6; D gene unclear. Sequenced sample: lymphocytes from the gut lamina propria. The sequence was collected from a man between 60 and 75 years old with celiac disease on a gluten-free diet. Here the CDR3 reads CASSSLNSPLHF. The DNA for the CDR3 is TGTGCCAGCAGCTCCCTGAATTCACCCCTCCACTTT.